Listed below are T cell receptor beta chains from one sample, sequenced in a study of long-term antiretroviral therapy in people with HIV. The method was immunoSEQ multiplex PCR; TCRdb's version includes in-frame clones alone and lacks a portion of them. The data contain about 35,000 clones, 85% to 95% of them singletons. The sequences come from unsorted PBMCs, collected 4.1 years after starting antiretroviral therapy. The receptor source for this set is a woman aged 50 to 65 with HIV. Both conserved end residues are part of each CDR3. D genes are given only for firm matches. Size is omitted from some rows. Given values are once, few, many or a class for expanded clones.

CDR3nt	CDR3aa	abundance	v_gene	j_gene	d_gene
TGTGCCACCAGCAAGCAACGGACAGGGGAACACACTAATGAAAAACTGTTTTTT	CATSKQRTGEHTNEKLFF	NA	TRBV15	TRBJ1-4	TRBD1
TGTGCCAGCAGTTACCACGAGGGGAGGAGTAACTATGGCTACACCTTC	CASSYHEGRSNYGYTF	NA	TRBV6-5	TRBJ1-2	NA
TGTGCCAGCTCACCGCGAGGGCAAAATGACTACGAGCAGTACTTC	CASSPRGQNDYEQYF	NA	TRBV18	TRBJ2-7	NA
TGTGCCAGCAGTGTGGGCAGAGGTTACGAGCAGTACTTC	CASSVGRGYEQYF	NA	TRBV6-1	TRBJ2-7	NA
TGTGCCATCAGTGTTGGACTATCCTACGAGCAGTACTTC	CAISVGLSYEQYF	NA	TRBV10-3	TRBJ2-7	NA
TGTGCCAGTACCATAGATCTCAAGGCCGGGATCGGGGGGGGTACTGAAGCTTTCTTT	CASTIDLKAGIGGGTEAFF	NA	TRBV19	TRBJ1-1	NA
TGTGCCAGCTCACCGGTGGGAGGGGACTACGAGCAGTACTTC	CASSPVGGDYEQYF	NA	TRBV18	TRBJ2-7	TRBD2
TGTGCCAGCAGCTTGGCCGGGGGCCGGGAAGCTTTCTTT	CASSLAGGREAFF	once	TRBV5-4	TRBJ1-1	NA
TGTGCCTGGAGTGGCTACGGGGGACCCCAGCATTTT	CAWSGYGGPQHF	NA	TRBV30	TRBJ1-5	NA
TGTGCCAGCAGCTTGGTATTTAGCGGGGCCACAGATACGCAGTATTTT	CASSLVFSGATDTQYF	NA	TRBV5-5	TRBJ2-3	TRBD2
TGTGCCAGCAGCTTAGAGGGGAATAACAATGAGCAGTTCTTC	CASSLEGNNNEQFF	NA	TRBV7-9	TRBJ2-1	NA
TGCGCCAGCAGCGAGGAAGCTTTGGGCAATCAGCCCCAGCATTTT	CASSEEALGNQPQHF	NA	TRBV4-3	TRBJ1-5	NA
TGTGCCAGCAGGGACAGACAGTATAGCAATCAGCCCCAGCATTTT	CASRDRQYSNQPQHF	NA	TRBV2	TRBJ1-5	NA
TGTGCCAGCAGCGTGGGACAGGGGGCGGCTAACTATGGCTACACCTTC	CASSVGQGAANYGYTF	NA	TRBV9	TRBJ1-2	TRBD1
TGTGCCAGCAGTGATCCCGCAGCCCCCCCCGGCACTGAAGCTTTCTTT	CASSDPAAPPGTEAFF	NA	TRBV6-1	TRBJ1-1	NA
TGTGCCAGCACATTCTCTGGCTTTGGGGCAGATACGCAGTATTTT	CASTFSGFGADTQYF	NA	TRBV27	TRBJ2-3	NA
TGTGCCAGCAGCCCTCGGCGGGGGGGCCCAGAGACCCAGTACTTC	CASSPRRGGPETQYF	NA	TRBV5-6	TRBJ2-5	TRBD2